This T cell receptor beta chain stems from a study of vaccination and CD4 T cells after COVID-19. The Oncomine TCR Beta short-read assay was applied to DNA of cultured CD4+ T cells. TCRdb redid the calling of the PCR reads with MiXCR, one entry per CDR3 protein. This repertoire shows roughly 20,000 distinct CDR3 sequences, under 80% found once; its top ten account for more than 20%. Documented treatment: 10-day PBMC culture with coronavirus spike peptide pools or control peptides (ViraFEST assay). A note on this clonotype: What it binds is unknown.

Trimming removed 7 bases at V and 1 base at J, with 16 bases between. There are 15 residues in the CDR3. The chain links TRBV12-3 or TRBV12-4 to TRBJ1-1; D remains unclear. The sequencing here drew on CD4+ T cells from blood, cultured in vitro, taken before SARS-CoV-2 vaccination. This receptor was identified in a human donor who received a COVID-19 vaccine. CDR3 in DNA: TGTGCCAGCACTCCCGAGAAGGGAAGGAACACTGAAGCTTTCTTT. The encoded protein is CASTPEKGRNTEAFF.